Below are 2 T cell receptor beta chains sequenced from a single sample in a study of T cells after posttransplantation cyclophosphamide (dated by TCRdb to 2016 to 2018). The library was obtained by the immunoSEQ multiplex PCR assay. The table was pulled from immuneACCESS by TCRdb, which kept in-frame rearrangements only. Such tables lose some clones; where checked, under half of the loss comes from unresolved V genes, and the rest has no known cause. This sample holds fewer than 40,000 clones in total, without any singletons. The top ten clonotypes cover less than 5% of the sample. The sample comprised PBMCs. The receptors come from a woman aged 25 to 39 in good health and a related stem cell transplant donor.

This clone was detected ten times or more. The J gene is TRBJ1-4, the V gene TRBV2, with TRBD1 matching over 9 bases. The CDR3 sequence is 13 residues long. After removal of 6 bases from V and 8 bases from J, the junction contained 4 bases not matched to a gene. Germline CDR1 reads SNHLY; CDR2 reads FYNNEI. CDR3 sequence: CASRGQGGEKLFF. In nucleotides, the CDR3 is TGTGCCAGCAGGGGACAGGGAGGAGAAAAACTGTTTTTT.

A note on this clone: A much larger clone lies a single base off, so this may be a read error. This chain connects TRBV24-1 to TRBJ2-3; 7 bases agree with TRBD2. The CDR3 is made up of 16 amino acids. From germline, CDR1 is KGHDR and CDR2 SFDVKD. The CDR3 loop reads CATSDPSGTSTDPQYF. Written as DNA, the CDR3 is TGTGCCACCAGTGATCCTAGCGGCACTAGCACAGATCCGCAGTATTTT.